Listed below are T cell receptor beta chains from one sample, sequenced in a study of T cells after yellow fever vaccination. TCRdb re-called the 5' RACE reads through MiXCR, storing one row per CDR3 protein. The sample includes approximately 120,000 distinct CDR3 sequences, roughly 15% of them seen just once. The sample in question was CD8+ T cells sorted from PBMCs, obtained 5 days after the yellow fever booster vaccination. These receptors all stem from a man in his late teens or twenties who received the YFV17D yellow fever vaccine. CDR3s include the opening cysteine and the closing phenylalanine or tryptophan. D genes are given only for firm matches. Clone size is stated in some rows and not others, as once, few, many or a class when expanded.

TGTGCCAGCAGCCCAAAGCGGGACACCGGGGAGCTGTTTTTT | CASSPKRDTGELFF | few | NA | TRBJ2-2 | TRBV9
TGCGCCAGCAGCCAAGAAGCTGGGGAAAGCGCCTCTGGAAACACCATATATTTT | CASSQEAGESASGNTIYF | NA | NA | TRBJ1-3 | TRBV4-1
TGTGCCAGCAGCTTTGGGGGGCCGGGTTTCCTTGAGCAGTTCTTC | CASSFGGPGFLEQFF | NA | NA | TRBJ2-1 | TRBV11-1
TGTGCCAGCAGCGGCGGACAGGGCGGCACTGAAGCTTTCTTT | CASSGGQGGTEAFF | NA | TRBD1 | TRBJ1-1 | TRBV13
TGTGCCAGCAGCGCTCTAGCGGGGCCCGGGACCCAGTACTTC | CASSALAGPGTQYF | once | TRBD2 | TRBJ2-5 | TRBV7-2
TGTGCCAGCAGCTTACTGGGGACGCTGAACCCCGGGGAGCTGTTTTTT | CASSLLGTLNPGELFF | few | NA | TRBJ2-2 | TRBV7-9
TGCGCCAGCAGCCGAGTGAAGCAGGGCAGGCCCACAGATACGCAGTATTTT | CASSRVKQGRPTDTQYF | few | NA | TRBJ2-3 | TRBV4-1
TGTGCCAGCAGTCCCCACTCGGGGGCCTCAACCGGGGAGCTGTTTTTT | CASSPHSGASTGELFF | few | NA | TRBJ2-2 | TRBV6-5
TGCAGCGTTCAGGACAAACCAAATTACGTGACCCAGTACTTC | CSVQDKPNYVTQYF | NA | NA | TRBJ2-5 | TRBV29-1
TGTGCCAGCGAGGACAGGGCCCACTCCTATAATTCACCCCTCCACTTT | CASEDRAHSYNSPLHF | NA | TRBD1 | TRBJ1-6 | TRBV5-6
TGCGCCAGCAGCCAAGGGCGGGGCTGGGAGACCCAGTACTTC | CASSQGRGWETQYF | NA | NA | TRBJ2-5 | TRBV4-3
TGTGCCAGCAGCCAAGAAGCAGGGGTCTATAATTCACCCCTCCACTTT | CASSQEAGVYNSPLHF | few | NA | TRBJ1-6 | TRBV14
TGCGCCAGCTCAACAGCGACGAACACTGAAGCTTTCTTT | CASSTATNTEAFF | NA | NA | TRBJ1-1 | TRBV5-1
TGTGCCAGCATCCCCCGGGACAGCATATCCTACGAGCAGTACTTC | CASIPRDSISYEQYF | NA | TRBD1 | TRBJ2-7 | TRBV7-9
TGCGCCAGCATTCTAGGACAGGGGGAGGATCAGCCCCAGCATTTT | CASILGQGEDQPQHF | few | TRBD1 | TRBJ1-5 | TRBV5-1
TGTGCCAGCAGCCCCACCCTTAATGAGCAGTTCTTC | CASSPTLNEQFF | NA | NA | TRBJ2-1 | TRBV6-6
TGTGCCAGCAGCCCCCGGACTAGCGGGGGGGCAGTCGGGGAGCTGTTTTTT | CASSPRTSGGAVGELFF | NA | TRBD2 | TRBJ2-2 | TRBV7-8
TGTGCCAGCAGCTTGAAGGCTAGCGGCCAAGAGACCCAGTACTTC | CASSLKASGQETQYF | NA | TRBD2 | TRBJ2-5 | TRBV5-5
TGTGCCAGCGGGTTCTATTCCGGGGAGCTGTTTTTT | CASGFYSGELFF | few | NA | TRBJ2-2 | TRBV7-3
TGTGCCAGCAGTTTAGGGGGATCTATTAACTATGGCTACACCTTC | CASSLGGSINYGYTF | NA | NA | TRBJ1-2 | TRBV12-3/TRBV12-4
TGCGCCAGCAGCCAAACCTCAGCCCTGGGCAATCAGCCCCAGCATTTT | CASSQTSALGNQPQHF | NA | NA | TRBJ1-5 | TRBV4-1
TGTGCCAGCAGTTTGTATGGGGGAGGTCAGCCCCAGCATTTT | CASSLYGGGQPQHF | NA | NA | TRBJ1-5 | TRBV6-6
TGTGCCAGTAGTATCTCCCGCAGCTTCACAGATACGCAGTATTTT | CASSISRSFTDTQYF | NA | NA | TRBJ2-3 | TRBV19
TGCGCCAGCAGCCAGGCGGACATTGCAACTAATGAAAAACTGTTTTTT | CASSQADIATNEKLFF | few | NA | TRBJ1-4 | TRBV4-3
TGTGCCAGCAGTGGGCAGGGTTGGACCCAGTACTTC | CASSGQGWTQYF | many | NA | TRBJ2-5 | TRBV25-1
TGTGCCAGCAGCGAAGACAGGGGCCTACTCACCTATGAGCAGTTCTTC | CASSEDRGLLTYEQFF | few | TRBD1 | TRBJ2-1 | TRBV7-2
TGCAGCGTTGCTTGGGGGGACCACGAGCAGTACTTC | CSVAWGDHEQYF | many | NA | TRBJ2-7 | TRBV29-1
TGTGCCAGCAGCTTAGCAGGGGGCGTCCCGCGGGGGGCCAACGTCCTGACTTTC | CASSLAGGVPRGANVLTF | few | TRBD1 | TRBJ2-6 | TRBV7-3
TGTGCCAGCAGTTACTCAGGAGATACGCAGTATTTT | CASSYSGDTQYF | many | NA | TRBJ2-3 | TRBV6-5
TGTGCCAGCAGTTTAGCGCAGGGGGCGGCTCAGCCCCAGCATTTT | CASSLAQGAAQPQHF | few | TRBD1 | TRBJ1-5 | TRBV12-3/TRBV12-4
TGTGCCAGCAGTGAAGGGGGGGACTACAATGAGCAGTTCTTC | CASSEGGDYNEQFF | NA | TRBD2 | TRBJ2-1 | TRBV25-1
TGTGCCAGCAGTCCCGCCGGCACAGATACGCAGTATTTT | CASSPAGTDTQYF | few | NA | TRBJ2-3 | TRBV6-2/TRBV6-3
TGTGCCAGCAGGTCAGTTTACGAGCAGTACTTC | CASRSVYEQYF | NA | NA | TRBJ2-7 | TRBV6-2/TRBV6-3
TGTGCCAGCAGCTCGGAGGAGGCCGATGGCTACACCTTC | CASSSEEADGYTF | few | NA | TRBJ1-2 | TRBV5-4
TGTGCCAGCAGTTTATCGGCGACAGGAAACACTGAAGCTTTCTTT | CASSLSATGNTEAFF | NA | NA | TRBJ1-1 | TRBV27
TGTGCCAGCAGCTTACGACCGGTTACCTTCAGACGGTTAGACTACGAGCAGTACTTC | CASSLRPVTFRRLDYEQYF | few | NA | TRBJ2-7 | TRBV11-2
TGCGCCAGCAGCCAAGCAGGGGGGCATGGGACTGAAGCTTTCTTT | CASSQAGGHGTEAFF | NA | TRBD1 | TRBJ1-1 | TRBV4-1
TGTGCCAGCAGTGAAACCGGCGCCAGGGGGCCAGATACGCAGTATTTT | CASSETGARGPDTQYF | NA | TRBD1 | TRBJ2-3 | TRBV12-3/TRBV12-4
TGCGCCAGCAGCCAAGTTTACGGGTTCCTGGACACTGAAGCTTTCTTT | CASSQVYGFLDTEAFF | NA | NA | TRBJ1-1 | TRBV4-3
TGTGCCAGCAGCGTTTGGGACTCTGAGACCCAGTACTTC | CASSVWDSETQYF | few | NA | TRBJ2-5 | TRBV9
TGTGCCAGCAGCTTATGGCGGGGTGGGCACGAGCAGTACTTC | CASSLWRGGHEQYF | few | NA | TRBJ2-7 | TRBV7-9
TGTGCCAGCAGCCCCGGGTCACCCTACGAGCAGTACTTC | CASSPGSPYEQYF | few | NA | TRBJ2-7 | TRBV7-2
TGCGCCAGCAGCTTGAATAGTATATCCGAGCAGTACTTC | CASSLNSISEQYF | NA | NA | TRBJ2-7 | TRBV5-1
TGTGCCAGCAGGGCAGGGACGGTATCACCTCGGGAGCAGTACTTC | CASRAGTVSPREQYF | NA | NA | TRBJ2-7 | TRBV5-5
TGTGCCAGCAGTCTCCTTGGGGGTCGTACAGATACGCAGTATTTT | CASSLLGGRTDTQYF | NA | NA | TRBJ2-3 | TRBV12-3/TRBV12-4
TGTGCCAGCAGCATCCCGGAACAGGGTGAGACCCAGTACTTC | CASSIPEQGETQYF | few | NA | TRBJ2-5 | TRBV7-9
TGTGCCATCAGGGGAGATACTAGCAGGCCCTCCTACTACAATGAGCAGTTCTTC | CAIRGDTSRPSYYNEQFF | few | NA | TRBJ2-1 | TRBV10-3
TGTGCCAGCAGCCCCCTTAGCGGGGGGTACAACACAGATACGCAGTATTTT | CASSPLSGGYNTDTQYF | NA | TRBD2 | TRBJ2-3 | TRBV11-2
TGTGCCAGCAGCTTAGACTGGGGGACCACAGATACGCAGTATTTT | CASSLDWGTTDTQYF | few | NA | TRBJ2-3 | TRBV7-6
TGCGCCAGCAGCCAAGATAGAGACAGGGGAGCTATCACCGGGGAGCTGTTTTTT | CASSQDRDRGAITGELFF | many | TRBD1 | TRBJ2-2 | TRBV4-3
TGTGCCAGCAGTTACTCGTTGGATTCACCCCTCCACTTT | CASSYSLDSPLHF | few | NA | TRBJ1-6 | TRBV6-5
TGTGCCACAGAACAGGGTTACGAGCAGTACTTC | CATEQGYEQYF | NA | NA | TRBJ2-7 | TRBV6-5
TGTGCCAGCAGCGTAGAAGGAGGGCCAGATACGCAGTATTTT | CASSVEGGPDTQYF | few | NA | TRBJ2-3 | TRBV9
TGTGCCAGCAGCTTGGTAGGGTTCAGCAATCAGCCCCAGCATTTT | CASSLVGFSNQPQHF | few | NA | TRBJ1-5 | TRBV5-5
TGTGCCATCAGTGAGTCGGCCGGGGAGGGGGCGGACACTGAAGCTTTCTTT | CAISESAGEGADTEAFF | few | TRBD1 | TRBJ1-1 | TRBV10-3